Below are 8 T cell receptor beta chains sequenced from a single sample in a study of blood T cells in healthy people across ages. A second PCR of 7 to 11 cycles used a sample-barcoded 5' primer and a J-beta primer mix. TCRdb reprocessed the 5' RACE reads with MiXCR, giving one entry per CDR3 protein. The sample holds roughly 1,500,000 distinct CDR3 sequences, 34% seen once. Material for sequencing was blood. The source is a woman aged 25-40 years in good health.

The DNA for the CDR3 is TGCGCCAGCAGCTTGGGCCCCCAGGGGTGGAACACTGAAGCTTTCTTT. Translating it yields CASSLGPQGWNTEAFF. This chain uses TRBV5-1 with TRBJ1-1; the D gene is possibly TRBD1 (6 bases). This CDR3 has 16 residues. Trimming shortened V by 0 bases and J by 1 base, and 13 bases separated the two germline ends. Germline CDR1 and CDR2: SGHRS and YFSETQ.

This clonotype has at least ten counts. The CDR3 DNA sequence: TGCGCCAGCAGCCAACGAGGGCTAGCGGGAGGGACCGGGGAGCAGTACTTC. It encodes CASSQRGLAGGTGEQYF. This rearrangement joins TRBV4-1 to TRBJ2-7, with 12 bases identical to TRBD2. Trimming removed 2 bases from V and 7 bases from J; junction bases left unmatched: 12. There are 17 residues in the CDR3. From germline, CDR1 is MGHRA and CDR2 YSYEKL.

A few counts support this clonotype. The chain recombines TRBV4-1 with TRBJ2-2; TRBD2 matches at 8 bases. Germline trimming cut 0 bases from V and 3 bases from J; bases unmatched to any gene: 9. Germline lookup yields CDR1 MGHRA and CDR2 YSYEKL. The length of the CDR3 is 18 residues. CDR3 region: CASSQDSMGGRYTGELFF. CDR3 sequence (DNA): TGCGCCAGCAGCCAAGATAGTATGGGCGGGAGGTACACCGGGGAGCTGTTTTTT.

This chain's CDR3 is CASSHDNNEQFF. CDR3 in DNA: TGTGCCAGCAGCCACGACAACAATGAGCAGTTCTTC. This chain connects TRBV3-1 to TRBJ2-1; unclear D gene. The germline CDR1 and CDR2 sequences are LGHDT and YNNKEL (reference sequence). Trimming cost V 3 bases and J 5 bases, with 5 bases left between them. The CDR3 covers 12 residues.

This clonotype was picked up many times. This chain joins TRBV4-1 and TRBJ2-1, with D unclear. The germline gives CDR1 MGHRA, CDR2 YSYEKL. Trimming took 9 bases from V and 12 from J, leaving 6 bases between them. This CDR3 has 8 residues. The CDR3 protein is CARVRQFF. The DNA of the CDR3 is TGCGCCAGGGTAAGGCAGTTCTTC.

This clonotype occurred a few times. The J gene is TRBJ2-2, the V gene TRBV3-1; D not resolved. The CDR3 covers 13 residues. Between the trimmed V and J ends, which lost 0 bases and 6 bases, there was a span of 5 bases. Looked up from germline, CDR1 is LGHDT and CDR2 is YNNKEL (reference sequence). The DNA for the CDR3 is TGTGCCAGCAGCCAAGAGGTAGCCGGGGAGCTGTTTTTT. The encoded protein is CASSQEVAGELFF. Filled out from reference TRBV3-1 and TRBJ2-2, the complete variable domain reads DTAVSQTPKYLVTQMGNDKSIKCEQNLGHDTMYWYKQDSKKFLKIMFSYNNKELIINETVPNRFSPKSPDKAHLNLHINSLELGDSAVYFCASSQEVAGELFFGEGSRLTVL.

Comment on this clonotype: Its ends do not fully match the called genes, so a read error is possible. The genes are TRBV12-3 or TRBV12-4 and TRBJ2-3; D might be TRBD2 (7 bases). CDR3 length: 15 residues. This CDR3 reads CASSRGSSGADTEYF. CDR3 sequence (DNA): TGTGCCAGCAGTAGGGGGTCTAGCGGCGCAGATACGGAGTATTTT.

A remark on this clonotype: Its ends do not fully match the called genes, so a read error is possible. The CDR3 DNA follows: TGTGCCAGCAGGGAAGTGAGGTACAATCAGCCCCAGCATTTT. Amino acids: CASREVRYNQPQHF. This rearrangement joins TRBV6-1 to TRBJ1-5; D not resolved. Per the germline V gene, CDR1 is MNHNS and CDR2 is SASEGT. The CDR3 totals 14 residues.